Described below is a single T cell receptor beta chain sequence and its context. This entry comes from a study of blood T cells in healthy people across ages. Study information: Template switching retrieved approximately one barcoded beta molecule for each two T cells.

The CDR3 consists of 12 residues. V was cut by 2 bases and J by 10 bases, with 10 bases left in between. Germline V gene data show CDR1 as SEHNR and CDR2 as FQNEAQ (reference sequence). It was with a sample-barcoded 5' primer and a J-beta primer mix that a second PCR of about 6 to 11 cycles was run. From the 5' RACE reads, TCRdb called clonotypes with MiXCR, one entry per CDR3 protein. This sample has fewer than 650,000 distinct CDR3 sequences; about 29% occur once, and the top ten carry approximately 3.6%. This sample also appeared in a second study, on T cells of mothers and their children. That paper notes: A few healthy Caucasian mothers, along with their six children, served as the donors. In each mother, TCR beta CDR3 reads exceeded 9 million; in each child, they numbered approximately 3 million. Slightly higher, non-significant overlap characterized related mother-child pairs relative to unrelated pairs.

Input material: blood. The V gene is TRBV7-9, the J gene TRBJ2-3, with D possibly TRBD1 on 5 matching bases. This clonotype originated in a boy aged 2 to 10 in good health. The CDR3 bases are TGTGCCAGCAGCTTATATCAGGGCCCGCAGTATTTT. Amino acids: CASSLYQGPQYF.